These T cell receptor beta chains were read from a single sample in a study of T-cell reconstitution after alpha-beta-depleted transplantation in children. One entry per CDR3 protein, called by TCRdb with MiXCR from the PCR reads. Counted here are fewer than 1 million distinct CDR3 sequences, approximately 15% occurring once; the ten biggest clones make up roughly 4.8%. This specimen was PBMCs, mostly from graft donor cells, taken 360 days after TCRalphabeta/CD19-depleted stem cell transplant. Receptor source: a male patient younger than 18 who had a stem cell transplant for acute lymphoblastic leukemia, so the T cells may come from the graft donor. Both conserved end residues are part of each CDR3. The order of the fields is D gene, V gene, CDR3 length, J gene, clone size, CDR3 protein, CDR3 DNA. A D gene is named only where the DNA matches it firmly. Rows may omit the clone size; those that give it use once, few, many or a size class.

TRBD2	TRBV20-1	16	TRBJ2-1	few	CSATIPTSGSYNEQFF	TGCAGTGCTACCATCCCAACTAGCGGGAGTTACAATGAGCAGTTCTTC
-	TRBV12-3/TRBV12-4	12	TRBJ2-1	many	CASSLVPDEQFF	TGTGCCAGCAGTTTAGTTCCCGATGAGCAGTTCTTC
TRBD1	TRBV5-1	15	TRBJ1-4	-	CASSADRATNEKLFF	TGCGCCAGCAGCGCCGACAGGGCAACTAATGAAAAACTGTTTTTT
-	TRBV12-3/TRBV12-4	14	TRBJ2-5	-	CASRPRGTQETQYF	TGTGCCAGCAGACCCCGGGGGACCCAAGAGACCCAGTACTTC
-	TRBV20-1	13	TRBJ2-3	many	CSASGSRTDTQYF	TGCAGTGCTAGCGGGAGTAGAACAGATACGCAGTATTTT
-	TRBV9	13	TRBJ2-3	-	CASSVKPVDTQYF	TGTGCCAGCAGCGTCAAGCCGGTAGATACGCAGTATTTT
-	TRBV20-1	14	TRBJ2-3	few	CSALRWESTDTQYF	TGCAGTGCTCTCCGTTGGGAAAGCACAGATACGCAGTATTTT
-	TRBV4-1	17	TRBJ1-6	-	CASSQDRGGSYNSPLHF	TGCGCCAGCAGCCAAGATAGAGGGGGCTCCTATAATTCACCCCTCCACTTT
-	TRBV5-1	14	TRBJ2-3	many	CASRPPGEADTQYF	TGCGCCAGCAGGCCACCCGGGGAAGCAGATACGCAGTATTTT
TRBD1	TRBV29-1	13	TRBJ2-7	-	CSAPGPGGHEQYF	TGCAGCGCCCCGGGGCCAGGGGGCCACGAGCAGTACTTC
TRBD2	TRBV9	15	TRBJ2-7	many	CASSVTPSGNYEQYF	TGTGCCAGCAGCGTAACCCCTAGCGGAAACTACGAGCAGTACTTC
-	TRBV7-9	14	TRBJ2-4	-	CASSSSTGRGIQYF	TGTGCCAGCAGCTCTTCGACAGGCAGGGGCATTCAGTACTTC
TRBD2	TRBV15	14	TRBJ2-2	-	CATNDGRATGELFF	TGTGCCACCAATGACGGGAGGGCCACCGGGGAGCTGTTTTTT
-	TRBV7-8	16	TRBJ1-1	few	CASTGIRVRRDTEAFF	TGTGCCAGCACCGGAATAAGGGTTCGAAGGGACACTGAAGCTTTCTTT
-	TRBV10-3	13	TRBJ2-3	many	CAISGSRTDTQYF	TGTGCCATTTCAGGGTCTCGGACAGATACGCAGTATTTT
-	TRBV10-3	13	TRBJ2-7	-	CAISESTRCEQYF	TGTGCCATCAGTGAGTCGACTCGCTGCGAGCAGTACTTC
-	TRBV4-1	14	TRBJ2-1	few	CASSQEWVYNEQFF	TGCGCCAGCAGCCAAGAATGGGTCTACAATGAGCAGTTCTTC
TRBD2	TRBV5-1	14	TRBJ2-1	-	CASSLTLAGVEEFF	TGCGCCAGCAGCTTGACGCTAGCGGGAGTGGAGGAGTTCTTC